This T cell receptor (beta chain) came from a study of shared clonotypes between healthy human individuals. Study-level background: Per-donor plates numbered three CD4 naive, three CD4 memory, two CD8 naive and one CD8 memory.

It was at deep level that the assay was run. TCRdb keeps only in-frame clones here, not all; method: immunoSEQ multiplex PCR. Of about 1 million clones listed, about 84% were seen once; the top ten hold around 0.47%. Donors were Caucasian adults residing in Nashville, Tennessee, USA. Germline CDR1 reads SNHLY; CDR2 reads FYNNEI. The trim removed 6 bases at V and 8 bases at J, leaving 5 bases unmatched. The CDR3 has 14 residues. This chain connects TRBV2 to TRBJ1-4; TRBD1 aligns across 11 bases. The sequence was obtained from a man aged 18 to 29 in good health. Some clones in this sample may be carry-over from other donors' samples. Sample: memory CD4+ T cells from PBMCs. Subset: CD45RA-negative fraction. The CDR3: CASRDRDRGEKLFF. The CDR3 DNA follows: TGTGCCAGCAGAGACCGGGACAGGGGGGAAAAACTGTTTTTT.